This TCR beta chain is drawn from a study of technical replicates of blood from a few donors. Clones were sequenced by immunoSEQ multiplex PCR, and TCRdb holds only the in-frame ones, with some missing. The data contain 78,000 or so clones, 91% of them singletons. In germline, CDR1 is SGHRS, CDR2 YFSETQ. Trimming cost V 4 bases and J 0 bases; bases outside gene matches: 10. CDR3 length equals 17 residues. The receptor was derived from a human donor in good health. Some clones in this sample may be carry-over from other donors' samples. The sample was T cells isolated from PBMCs. The V and J genes are TRBV5-1 and TRBJ1-2, with TRBD1 matching 9 bases. The CDR3 loop is CASSPGTGRLSNYGYTF. The DNA of the CDR3 is TGCGCCAGCAGCCCAGGGACAGGGAGGCTTTCTAACTATGGCTACACCTTC.